The 27 T cell receptor beta chains listed next were all sequenced from one sample in a study of blood T cell repertoires in COVID-19. Assay used: immunoSEQ multiplex PCR; TCRdb lists only in-frame clones, some missing. The profile covers 300,000 to 400,000 clones, with about 90% appearing a single time and less than 3.5% taken by the ten largest. Source material: peripheral blood. These receptors were obtained from a woman aged 25 to 45 with COVID-19, enrolled during active disease.

V and J are TRBV12-3 or TRBV12-4 and TRBJ1-2; D might be TRBD1 (6 bases). V was cut by 2 bases and J by 2 bases, with 6 bases left in between. The CDR3 runs 13 residues. CDR3 amino acids: CASSLTGNYGYTF. For the CDR3, the DNA is TGTGCCAGCAGTTTAACAGGGAACTATGGCTACACCTTC.

The chain couples TRBV24-1 to TRBJ2-3, with 11 bases identical to TRBD2. The CDR3 totals 16 residues. CDR1 and CDR2 from the germline V gene are KGHDR and SFDVKD. The J segment lost 4 bases and the V segment lost 3 bases, leaving 5 bases of the junction unmatched. Here the CDR3 DNA reads TGTGCCACCAGTGATCGTAGCGGGAGGGCCCCAGATACGCAGTATTTT. Translating gives CATSDRSGRAPDTQYF.

This clone occurred a few times. V is TRBV12-5 and J is TRBJ2-3; possibly TRBD2 for D (5 bases). V lost 5 bases to trimming and J lost 2 bases, with 11 bases between them. The CDR3 spans 14 residues. Germline V gives CDR1 LGHNT, CDR2 FRNRAP. The CDR3 DNA reads as TGTGCTAGTGGTCCCCCGGGAAACACAGATACGCAGTATTTT. Protein product: CASGPPGNTDTQYF.

The chain recombines TRBV18 with TRBJ2-5; no clear D gene. Trimming removed 0 bases at V and 1 base at J, with 15 bases between. Germline CDR1 is KGHSH and CDR2 is LQKENI. The CDR3 is 17 residues long. CDR3 protein: CASSPPGTSNLQETQYF. The CDR3 DNA follows: TGTGCCAGCTCACCACCGGGCACTTCCAACCTCCAAGAGACCCAGTACTTC.

This clone came up once. The chain uses TRBV7-8 and TRBJ1-1; D remains unclear. The germline V gene has CDR1 SGHVS and CDR2 FQNEAQ. Trimming removed 5 bases at V and 1 base at J, with 14 bases between. The CDR3 spans 15 residues. The CDR3 is CASSTRLDGNTEAFF. The CDR3 nucleotides read TGTGCCAGCAGCACTCGCCTAGACGGGAACACTGAAGCTTTCTTT.

The chain recombines TRBV30 with TRBJ1-1; TRBD1 matches at 7 bases. The ends lost 3 bases at V and 1 base at J; junction bases unmatched: 2. CDR3 length equals 13 residues. Germline V CDR1 and CDR2: GTSNPN, SVGIG (reference sequence). The CDR3 is CAWRGQPNTEAFF. DNA for the CDR3: TGTGCCTGGAGGGGACAGCCGAACACTGAAGCTTTCTTT.

This chain connects TRBV10-3 to TRBJ2-5, with 7 bases that match TRBD1. V lost 5 bases to trimming and J lost 0 bases; unmatched junction nucleotides: 6. The CDR3 totals 15 residues. Germline V gene lookup returns CDR1 ENHRY and CDR2 SYGVKD. The CDR3 DNA is TGTGCCATCAGTAGAGACAGGGAAAACCAAGAGACCCAGTACTTC. Its protein product is CAISRDRENQETQYF.

The genes are TRBV19 and TRBJ2-5, with TRBD1 matching over 8 bases. The CDR3 is made up of 15 amino acids. J lost 4 bases, V lost 6 bases, and 10 bases had no gene match. The germline V gene has CDR1 LNHDA and CDR2 SQIVND (reference sequence). CDR3 nucleotide sequence: TGTGCCAGTAGCTCAACAGGGGGTGATGTAGAGACCCAGTACTTC. This encodes CASSSTGGDVETQYF.

The chain combines TRBV14 with TRBJ1-4; unclear D gene. Germline V gene data show CDR1 as SGHDN and CDR2 as FVKESK. The CDR3 contains 14 residues. The V and J ends lost 5 bases and 5 bases respectively, with 12 bases between them. The CDR3 loop is CASSASRTNEKLFF. The CDR3 region has the DNA TGTGCCAGCAGCGCTAGCCGCACCAATGAAAAACTGTTTTTT.

The V and J genes are TRBV28 and TRBJ2-5, with TRBD2 as a possible D gene (6 bases). Germline V CDR1 and CDR2: MDHEN, SYDVKM. The CDR3 has 14 amino acids. V was clipped by 3 bases and J by 6 bases, with 14 bases between them. CDR3 sequence: CASSLGLGSQTQYF. For the CDR3, the DNA is TGTGCCAGCAGTTTGGGACTCGGCTCGCAGACCCAGTACTTC.

The chain carries TRBV3-1 (or the pseudogene TRBV3-2) and TRBJ2-5, with D tentatively TRBD2 (5 bases). The ends were cut back, 1 base at V and 4 bases at J, with 10 bases in the middle. CDR1 is LGHDT and CDR2 is YNNKEL in the germline V gene (reference sequence). There are 14 residues in the CDR3. The CDR3 protein is CASSQGRGLETQYF. CDR3 DNA sequence: TGTGCCAGCAGCCAAGGGAGAGGGTTAGAGACCCAGTACTTC.

The chain recombines TRBV11-2 with TRBJ2-7, with 8 bases identical to TRBD1. The germline V gene has CDR1 SGHAT and CDR2 FQNNGV. J was trimmed by 1 base and V by 2 bases; bases with no gene match: 13. The length of the CDR3 is 18 residues. The CDR3 protein is CASSLYFRGRLRSYEQYF. The CDR3, as DNA: TGTGCCAGCAGCTTATATTTCAGGGGGCGACTCCGATCCTACGAGCAGTACTTC.

The V call is TRBV5-5, the J call TRBJ2-3; D perhaps matches TRBD2 (5 bases). The CDR3 has 13 amino acids. V lost 4 bases and J 6 bases, leaving 12 bases between the germline ends. CDR1 is SGHKS and CDR2 is YYEKEE in the germline V gene (reference sequence). CDR3 sequence (DNA): TGTGCCAGCAGCCATGGTGGGAGCGATACGCAGTATTTT. It codes for CASSHGGSDTQYF.

This chain joins TRBV20-1 and TRBJ2-5; 11 nucleotides agree with TRBD2. Germline V gene data show CDR1 as DFQATT and CDR2 as SNEGSKA (reference sequence). The CDR3 has 15 amino acids. The trim removed 3 bases at V and 4 bases at J, leaving 7 bases unmatched. The CDR3 here is CSASPSGRPGETQYF. The CDR3 DNA is TGCAGTGCTAGTCCTAGCGGGAGGCCCGGAGAGACCCAGTACTTC.

This rearrangement joins TRBV19 to TRBJ1-1; the D is unclear. Trimming took 5 bases from V and 10 from J, leaving 20 bases between them. This CDR3 has 14 residues. CDR1 is LNHDA, CDR2 SQIVND, per germline (reference sequence). CDR3 in DNA: TGTGCCAGTAGTCCTCCAGGTCCACGAAGTGGAGCTTTCTTT. Translating gives CASSPPGPRSGAFF.

V is TRBV19 and J is TRBJ1-2; 10 bases fit TRBD1. Germline assignment: CDR1 LNHDA and CDR2 SQIVND (reference sequence). V dropped 3 bases and J dropped 4; count of bases not matched to a gene: 5. The CDR3 runs to 15 residues. The chain's CDR3 is CASSIPGQGSYGYTF. The CDR3 nucleotides are TGTGCCAGTAGTATCCCGGGACAGGGGAGCTATGGCTACACCTTC.

The chain couples TRBV7-2 to TRBJ2-5; 9 bases fit TRBD2. V lost 1 base to trimming and J lost 5 bases; unmatched junction nucleotides: 8. The length of the CDR3 is 16 residues. Germline V gene sequence: CDR1 SGHTA, CDR2 FQGNSA. The CDR3 DNA sequence: TGTGCCAGCAGCTTAGTCACCGCGGGGGGGCGTGAGACCCAGTACTTC. Its protein product is CASSLVTAGGRETQYF.

This chain links TRBV2 with TRBJ2-1; the D gene is possibly TRBD2 (6 bases). CDR3 length equals 14 residues. Trimming shortened V by 8 bases and J by 8 bases, and 19 bases separated the two germline ends. CDR1 and CDR2 from the germline V gene are SNHLY and FYNNEI. The CDR3 nucleotides read TGTGCCAGCGGAGGGCTAGACCGTGGGTATGAGCAGTTCTTC. Amino acid sequence: CASGGLDRGYEQFF.

The V and J genes are TRBV3-1 (or the pseudogene TRBV3-2) and TRBJ2-7; TRBD1 matches at 8 bases. V trimming: 5 bases; J trimming: 5 bases; junction bases outside the gene matches: 14. This CDR3 region has 16 residues. Per the germline V gene, CDR1 is LGHDT and CDR2 is YNNKEL (reference sequence). The CDR3 region is CASSDLYDRGEDEQYV. In nucleotides, the CDR3 is TGTGCCAGCAGCGACCTGTATGACAGGGGTGAAGACGAGCAGTACGTC.

This clone came up a few times. The chain joins TRBV2 to TRBJ1-1; D might be TRBD1 (5 bases). Between the trimmed V and J ends, which lost 6 bases and 8 bases, there was a span of 10 bases. Germline CDR1 is SNHLY and CDR2 is FYNNEI. This CDR3 region has 11 residues. Here the CDR3 reads CASRNRIEAFF. CDR3 sequence (DNA): TGTGCCAGCAGAAACAGGATAGAAGCTTTCTTT.

This clone was seen a few times. The CDR3 region has the DNA TGTGCCAGCAGGGGGCTCAATCAGCCCCAGCATTTT. Amino acids: CASRGLNQPQHF. The J gene is TRBJ1-5, the V gene TRBV2; a weak D match, TRBD1 (5 bases). CDR3 length: 12 amino acids. V dropped 6 bases and J dropped 3 bases, with 6 bases sitting between them. Germline CDR1 is SNHLY and CDR2 is FYNNEI.

The chain recombines TRBV6-5 with TRBJ2-2; a possible D gene is TRBD2 (6 bases). V lost 0 bases to trimming and J lost 1 base, with 9 bases between them. In germline, CDR1 is MNHEY, CDR2 SVGAGI. The CDR3 length is 16 residues. This chain's CDR3 is CASSYSWGVNTGELFF. The DNA of the CDR3 is TGTGCCAGCAGTTACTCGTGGGGGGTGAACACCGGGGAGCTGTTTTTT.

The chain joins TRBV28 to TRBJ2-7; 8 positions match TRBD1. The CDR3 is made up of 14 amino acids. V was clipped by 3 bases and J by 8 bases; unmatched bases: 9. Germline CDR1 MDHEN, CDR2 SYDVKM. The CDR3: CASSFRDRSPQQYF. CDR3 bases: TGTGCCAGCAGTTTCCGGGACAGGTCCCCTCAGCAGTACTTC.

The rearrangement joins TRBV4-3 to TRBJ1-2; 12 bases are shared with TRBD1. CDR3 length: 15 amino acids. Germline trimming cut 0 bases from V and 6 bases from J; bases unmatched to any gene: 2. CDR1 and CDR2 (germline): LGHNA, YSLEER. The CDR3 is CASSQEGQGADGYTF. The CDR3 DNA reads as TGCGCCAGCAGCCAAGAGGGACAGGGGGCAGATGGCTACACCTTC.

This clone has more than one count but fewer than ten. The chain links TRBV6-6 to TRBJ1-3; D is ambiguous. The length of the CDR3 is 12 residues. The V gene lost 6 bases and the J gene lost 1 base, with 4 bases spanning the gap. Per germline, CDR1 MNHNY and CDR2 SVGAGI (reference sequence). CDR3 protein: CASSLSGNTIYF. The CDR3 DNA follows: TGTGCCAGCAGCCTTTCTGGAAACACCATATATTTT.

J is TRBJ1-2 and V is TRBV6-5; 8 bases are a match to TRBD1. With V trimmed by 1 base and J by 4 bases, 5 bases remained unmatched. Germline lookup yields CDR1 MNHEY and CDR2 SVGAGI. The CDR3 is made up of 15 amino acids. This chain's CDR3 is CASSYYPGGSYGYTF. For the CDR3, the DNA is TGTGCCAGCAGTTACTATCCAGGGGGCAGCTATGGCTACACCTTC.

The V call is TRBV6-5, the J call TRBJ1-6; 11 bases match TRBD1. V shed 0 bases, J shed 9 bases, and the junction held 4 bases outside the gene matches. This CDR3 contains 16 residues. CDR1 is MNHEY, CDR2 SVGAGI, per germline. The CDR3 nucleotides are TGTGCCAGCAGTTACTCAAGTGGGACAGGGGGTTCACCCCTCCACTTT. Its protein product is CASSYSSGTGGSPLHF.